This TCR beta chain emerged from a study of cytomegalovirus exposure and HLA in healthy donors. Study-wide results and caveats: In an earlier analysis, productive rearrangement rates for most beta V segments clustered near 87% or 30%.

Trimming pared 5 bases from V and 6 bases from J, leaving 19 bases between. The length of the CDR3 is 15 residues. Germline assignment: CDR1 SGHAT and CDR2 FQNNGV. The PCR made use of 60 Vbeta and 13 Jbeta primers. Here immunoSEQ multiplex PCR was the method, and the copy in TCRdb shows in-frame clones only, minus some. Here the sample spans some 100,000 clones, around three quarters being singletons. Concerning this clone itself: Its antigen is not identified.

What was sequenced was PBMCs. This chain connects TRBV11-2 to TRBJ1-2; TRBD1 might be the D (5 bases). The clonotype was recovered from a man in his forties or fifties in good health and CMV-seropositive. CDR3 amino acids: CASSRRSAGWDGYTF. The CDR3 nucleotides read TGTGCCAGCAGCCGAAGGTCCGCAGGGTGGGATGGCTACACCTTC.